This TCR beta chain is drawn from a study of blood T cell repertoires in COVID-19. Background on the study: The samples span acute and convalescent COVID-19 from the United States, Italy and Spain.

This clone was detected only a few times. Clones were read by immunoSEQ multiplex PCR, and TCRdb kept only the in-frame ones, dropping some. The data show around 170,000 clones, roughly 77% seen once. The CDR3 contains 15 residues. Per the germline V gene, CDR1 is SGHDN and CDR2 is FVKESK. The V end was cut by 1 base, the J end by 5 bases, with 12 bases between. This chain uses TRBV14 with TRBJ1-5; possible D gene TRBD1, 6 bases. The sequenced sample was peripheral blood. The receptor was isolated from a man in his 70s with active or convalescent COVID-19. Here the CDR3 DNA reads TGTGCCAGCAGCCAAGGCGGCGGGGGGCATCAGCCCCAGCATTTT. Its protein is CASSQGGGGHQPQHF.